These T cell receptor beta chains were read from a single sample in a study of regulatory T cells in long-lasting Graves disease. TCRdb analysed the multiplex PCR reads with MiXCR anew, one entry per CDR3 protein. The sample yields roughly 250,000 distinct CDR3 sequences, 18% seen once. The same sample was also used in a study of T cells in Graves' hyperthyroidism and ophthalmopathy.

The material was peripheral blood mononuclear cells (PBMCs), obtained at new diagnosis, from a patient treated with antithyroid drugs. All receptors derive from a woman in her twenties or thirties with Graves disease. Each CDR3 is given with its conserved first and last residue. Fields, in order: J gene, D gene, clone size, V gene, CDR3 protein, CDR3 DNA. D genes are given only for firm matches. Size is stated for part of the rows, as once, few or many counts, or as a class when the clone is expanded.

J gene: TRBJ1-3
D gene: -
clone size: many
V gene: TRBV7-9
CDR3 protein: CASSLEWGDGNTIYF
CDR3 DNA: TGTGCCAGCAGCTTAGAATGGGGAGATGGAAACACCATATATTTT

J gene: TRBJ2-3
D gene: TRBD2
clone size: many
V gene: TRBV5-1
CDR3 protein: CASSLAGGPDTQYF
CDR3 DNA: TGCGCCAGCAGCTTAGCGGGGGGGCCAGATACGCAGTATTTT

J gene: TRBJ2-7
D gene: TRBD2
clone size: many
V gene: TRBV6-5
CDR3 protein: CASSYFSGDGEQYF
CDR3 DNA: TGTGCCAGCAGTTACTTTAGCGGGGACGGCGAGCAGTACTTC

J gene: TRBJ1-2
D gene: TRBD1
clone size: few
V gene: TRBV4-1
CDR3 protein: CASSQETGSYGYTF
CDR3 DNA: TGCGCCAGCAGCCAAGAGACAGGGAGCTATGGCTACACCTTC

J gene: TRBJ1-5
D gene: -
clone size: many
V gene: TRBV7-2
CDR3 protein: CASSLSDRHINQPQHF
CDR3 DNA: TGTGCCAGCAGCTTATCTGATCGGCATATCAATCAGCCCCAGCATTTT

J gene: TRBJ1-6
D gene: TRBD1
clone size: many
V gene: TRBV6-2/TRBV6-3
CDR3 protein: CAMGQGYNSPLHF
CDR3 DNA: TGTGCCATGGGACAGGGTTATAATTCACCCCTCCACTTT

J gene: TRBJ2-4
D gene: TRBD1
clone size: many
V gene: TRBV20-1
CDR3 protein: CSALDRELAKNIQYF
CDR3 DNA: TGCAGTGCTCTGGACAGGGAGCTAGCCAAAAACATTCAGTACTTC

J gene: TRBJ1-1
D gene: -
clone size: few
V gene: TRBV6-1
CDR3 protein: CASRVGVNTEAFF
CDR3 DNA: TGTGCCAGTCGGGTGGGGGTGAACACTGAAGCTTTCTTT

J gene: TRBJ1-2
D gene: -
clone size: many
V gene: TRBV18
CDR3 protein: CASSLASDLSYGYTF
CDR3 DNA: TGTGCCAGCTCACTTGCGAGCGATCTATCCTATGGCTACACCTTC

J gene: TRBJ2-7
D gene: -
clone size: many
V gene: TRBV7-2
CDR3 protein: CASSLVADSSYEQYF
CDR3 DNA: TGTGCCAGCAGCTTAGTCGCGGACAGCTCCTACGAGCAGTACTTC

J gene: TRBJ1-2
D gene: -
clone size: -
V gene: TRBV2
CDR3 protein: CASSERGSLYGYTF
CDR3 DNA: TGTGCCAGCAGTGAACGGGGCAGCCTCTATGGCTACACCTTC

J gene: TRBJ2-2
D gene: -
clone size: many
V gene: TRBV6-1
CDR3 protein: CASKLGAGELFF
CDR3 DNA: TGTGCCAGCAAGCTCGGAGCCGGGGAGCTGTTTTTT

J gene: TRBJ2-3
D gene: -
clone size: -
V gene: TRBV27
CDR3 protein: CASSLTAITDTQYF
CDR3 DNA: TGTGCCAGCAGTTTAACCGCAATCACAGATACGCAGTATTTT

J gene: TRBJ2-7
D gene: TRBD1
clone size: many
V gene: TRBV20-1
CDR3 protein: CSARPGQGPYEQYF
CDR3 DNA: TGCAGTGCTCGGCCGGGACAGGGGCCCTACGAGCAGTACTTC

J gene: TRBJ1-1
D gene: -
clone size: many
V gene: TRBV7-9
CDR3 protein: CASSFKYREAFF
CDR3 DNA: TGTGCCAGCAGCTTTAAGTACAGGGAGGCTTTCTTT

J gene: TRBJ1-1
D gene: -
clone size: many
V gene: TRBV3-1
CDR3 protein: CASSPTGPNTEAFF
CDR3 DNA: TGTGCCAGCTCACCAACAGGGCCGAACACTGAAGCTTTCTTT

J gene: TRBJ1-2
D gene: TRBD1
clone size: -
V gene: TRBV2
CDR3 protein: CASRDGAQGEYGYTF
CDR3 DNA: TGTGCCAGCAGAGATGGGGCACAGGGGGAGTATGGCTACACCTTC